These 26 T cell receptor beta chains were sequenced from one sample in a study of control samples from healthy donors and cancer patients. Sequencing was performed with immunoSEQ multiplex PCR; in TCRdb, only in-frame clones are kept and a portion is missing. This repertoire shows some 25,000 clones, 80% to 85% found once; its top ten account for 23%. The sample consisted of PBMCs. The receptors come from a man between 60 and 75 years old with colorectal cancer.

Here the CDR3 reads CAISRQGLGYTF. CDR3 in DNA: TGTGCCATCAGCCGACAGGGGTTAGGCTACACCTTC. The J gene is TRBJ1-2, the V gene TRBV10-3; TRBD1 aligns across 8 bases. V gave up 6 bases and J gave up 8 bases; unmatched junction bases: 5. CDR3 length: 12 residues. The germline gives CDR1 ENHRY, CDR2 SYGVKD.

The rearrangement uses TRBV27 and TRBJ1-5; possible D gene TRBD1, 6 bases. Trimming removed 5 bases at V and 1 base at J, with 9 bases between. CDR1 is MNHEY, CDR2 SMNVEV, per germline (reference sequence). This CDR3 spans 14 amino acids. The chain's CDR3 is CASSPRGSNQPQHF. Here the CDR3 DNA reads TGTGCCAGCAGTCCGAGGGGGAGCAATCAGCCCCAGCATTTT.

A few counts support this clone. The chain couples TRBV30 to TRBJ1-5; a possible D gene is TRBD1 (6 bases). Germline CDR1 reads GTSNPN; CDR2 reads SVGIG (reference sequence). Between the trimmed V and J ends, which lost 2 bases and 4 bases, there was a span of 9 bases. The CDR3 length is 13 residues. CDR3 bases: TGTGCCTGGAGTAGGACAGAGAATCAGCCCCAGCATTTT. It translates to CAWSRTENQPQHF.

This chain links TRBV6-5 with TRBJ2-2, with no clear D. The CDR3 is 16 amino acids. Germline CDR1 and CDR2: MNHEY and SVGAGI. Trimming left V 2 bases short and J 4 bases short, with 14 bases between. The CDR3 DNA is TGTGCCAGCAGTTACGATTGGGGTGTAAGCACCGGGGAGCTGTTTTTT. It codes for CASSYDWGVSTGELFF.

By share, this clone ranks as medium-sized. The chain carries TRBV5-1 and TRBJ1-1, with a weak D call TRBD1 (6 bases). The CDR3 runs to 13 residues. Germline V gives CDR1 SGHRS, CDR2 YFSETQ. Trimming took 4 bases from V and 3 from J, leaving 10 bases between them. The CDR3 loop is CASSRQDDTEAFF. DNA for the CDR3: TGCGCCAGCAGCCGACAGGACGACACTGAAGCTTTCTTT.

The V gene is TRBV7-9, the J gene TRBJ1-2; D is unclear. Germline V gives CDR1 SEHNR, CDR2 FQNEAQ (reference sequence). The CDR3 sequence is 11 residues long. The germline V and J ends were trimmed by 8 bases and 6 bases, with 10 bases remaining between them. The CDR3 sequence is CASGSGHGYTF. CDR3 DNA: TGTGCCAGCGGAAGCGGGCATGGCTACACCTTC. Variable domain in full (rest from reference TRBV7-9 and TRBJ1-2): DTGVSQNPRHKITKRGQNVTFRCDPISEHNRLYWYRQTLGQGPEFLTYFQNEAQLEKSRLLSDRFSAERPKGSFSTLEIQRTEQGDSAMYLCASGSGHGYTFGSGTRLTVV.

The rearrangement links TRBV4-1 to TRBJ2-2; either TRBD1 or TRBD2 may supply D (6 bases each). Trimming took 1 base from V and 7 from J, leaving 10 bases between them. The CDR3 sequence is 14 residues long. CDR1 MGHRA and CDR2 YSYEKL come from the germline V gene. The CDR3 DNA follows: TGCGCCAGCAGCCAAGGAGGGGGGATCGGGGAGCTGTTTTTT. It codes for CASSQGGGIGELFF.

J is TRBJ2-2 and V is TRBV5-4; unclear D gene. The CDR3 consists of 12 residues. Germline CDR1 is SGHNT and CDR2 is YYREEE (reference sequence). V dropped 0 bases and J dropped 3 bases, with 0 bases sitting between them. CDR3 residues: CASSLDTGELFF. In DNA, the CDR3 is TGTGCCAGCAGCTTGGACACCGGGGAGCTGTTTTTT.

The V and J genes are TRBV6-6 and TRBJ1-3, with a tentative D call TRBD1 (6 bases). CDR1 and CDR2 (germline): MNHNY, SVGAGI (reference sequence). Trimming removed 5 bases from V and 0 bases from J, with 14 bases in between. The CDR3 runs to 16 residues. CDR3 nucleotides: TGTGCCAGCAGTCCCGGGGGGCAAAACTCTGGAAACACCATATATTTT. Translated, it gives CASSPGGQNSGNTIYF.

The chain uses TRBV19 and TRBJ1-5, with D unclear. In germline, CDR1 is LNHDA, CDR2 SQIVND (reference sequence). V was trimmed by 2 bases and J by 3 bases, leaving 5 bases between them. This CDR3 comprises 13 residues. The DNA for the CDR3 is TGTGCCAGTAGTATAAGGGCCAATCAGCCCCAGCATTTT. The encoded protein is CASSIRANQPQHF.

The chain links TRBV29-1 to TRBJ2-1, with D hard to call. The CDR3 loop spans 10 amino acids. The V end was cut by 3 bases, the J end by 8 bases, with 5 bases between. The germline V gene has CDR1 SQVTM and CDR2 ANQGSEA. In DNA form, the CDR3 reads TGCAGCGTTGAGGGATATGAGCAGTTCTTC. Protein: CSVEGYEQFF.

This rearrangement joins TRBV4-2 to TRBJ2-3; 10 positions match TRBD2. CDR1 LGHNA and CDR2 YNFKEQ come from the germline V gene. After removal of 2 bases from V and 3 bases from J, the junction contained 5 bases not matched to a gene. CDR3 length equals 16 residues. For the CDR3, the DNA is TGTGCCAGCAGCCAATTCACTAGCGGGGATACAGATACGCAGTATTTT. Protein sequence: CASSQFTSGDTDTQYF.

The chain recombines TRBV6-5 with TRBJ2-2, with a possible D match to TRBD2 (6 bases). V lost 4 bases and J lost 3, with 15 bases in between. The V gene's germline CDR1 is MNHEY and CDR2 SVGAGI. This CDR3 region has 16 residues. CDR3 sequence (DNA): TGTGCCAGCAGTTTACTTCGGGAGAGGGACACCGGGGAGCTGTTTTTT. Translation gives CASSLLRERDTGELFF.

The chain uses TRBV30 and TRBJ1-2, with 7 bases that match TRBD1. The trim removed 2 bases at V and 8 bases at J, leaving 5 bases unmatched. Germline V gene data show CDR1 as GTSNPN and CDR2 as SVGIG (reference sequence). CDR3 length: 12 amino acids. This chain's CDR3 is CAWSRGTEGYTF. DNA for the CDR3: TGTGCCTGGAGTAGAGGGACAGAAGGCTACACCTTC.

This rearrangement joins TRBV7-2 to TRBJ1-2; 7 bases fit TRBD1. V was pared by 3 bases and J by 0 bases, with 1 base of the junction left unmatched. This CDR3 comprises 14 residues. CDR1 and CDR2 from the germline V gene are SGHTA and FQGNSA. The CDR3 spells CASSFGTANYGYTF. CDR3 sequence (DNA): TGTGCCAGCAGCTTCGGGACAGCTAACTATGGCTACACCTTC.

The chain is built from TRBV3-1 (or the pseudogene TRBV3-2) and TRBJ1-6; possible D gene TRBD1, 5 bases. Trimming pared 1 base from V and 7 bases from J, leaving 17 bases between. The length of the CDR3 is 17 residues. Germline V lookup: CDR1 LGHDT, CDR2 YNNKEL (reference sequence). The CDR3 DNA reads TGTGCCAGCAGCCAAGGGGGCAACCACTTAAGGAATTCACCCCTCCACTTT. Residues: CASSQGGNHLRNSPLHF.

The chain carries TRBV27 and TRBJ1-4; perhaps TRBD1 as D (6 bases). The germline CDR1 and CDR2 sequences are MNHEY and SMNVEV (reference sequence). The CDR3 is made up of 14 amino acids. V dropped 5 bases and J dropped 5 bases, with 12 bases sitting between them. CDR3 region: CASSLRQENEKLFF. The CDR3 region has the DNA TGTGCCAGCAGTCTAAGACAGGAAAATGAAAAACTGTTTTTT.

The V gene is TRBV6-5, the J gene TRBJ2-7, with 9 bases that match TRBD2. Germline trimming cut 1 base from V and 2 bases from J; bases unmatched to any gene: 6. The CDR3 runs to 16 residues. Germline V gives CDR1 MNHEY, CDR2 SVGAGI. The chain's CDR3 is CASSYWAGGRPYEQYF. Here the CDR3 DNA reads TGTGCCAGCAGTTACTGGGCGGGGGGGCGGCCCTACGAGCAGTACTTC.

This chain joins TRBV2 and TRBJ1-1; D is possibly TRBD1 (5 bases). Looked up from germline, CDR1 is SNHLY and CDR2 is FYNNEI. The CDR3 consists of 14 residues. V shed 4 bases and J shed 4 bases, with 13 bases lying between them. The CDR3 reads CASSGSGQVTEAFF. In DNA, the CDR3 is TGTGCCAGCAGTGGGTCAGGGCAGGTCACTGAAGCTTTCTTT.

The chain joins TRBV14 to TRBJ1-2, with D maybe TRBD1 (5 bases). With 2 bases removed from V and 7 bases from J, the gap between germline ends came to 17 bases. Germline CDR1 is SGHDN and CDR2 is FVKESK. CDR3 length: 15 residues. This CDR3 is CASSQTVSAQGGYTF. For the CDR3, the DNA is TGTGCCAGCAGCCAAACAGTGTCAGCCCAGGGTGGCTACACCTTC.

The CDR3 DNA reads TGTGCCAGCCCCAGGGAGGGGGACGGACCCTACGAGCAGTACGTC. This codes for CASPREGDGPYEQYV. The V gene is TRBV21-1, the J gene TRBJ2-7; the listed D gene, TRBD2, was not tested against the DNA. TRBV21-1 is a recognized pseudogene. The CDR3 is 15 amino acids.

This clone was seen once. The chain uses TRBV15 and TRBJ2-6; no firm D call. Trimming took 1 base from V and 0 from J, leaving 10 bases between them. The length of the CDR3 is 17 residues. Per germline, CDR1 LNHNV and CDR2 YYDKDF (reference sequence). The CDR3 DNA is TGTGCCACCAGCAGAGTGACATCGGCCTCTGGGGCCAACGTCCTGACTTTC. Amino acids: CATSRVTSASGANVLTF. Complete variable domain (other parts from reference TRBV15 and TRBJ2-6): DAMVIQNPRYQVTQFGKPVTLSCSQTLNHNVMYWYQQKSSQAPKLLFHYYDKDFNNEADTPDNFQSRRPNTSFCFLDIRSPGLGDTAMYLCATSRVTSASGANVLTFGAGSRLTVL.

The rearrangement joins TRBV29-1 to TRBJ1-1, with a possible D match to TRBD1 (5 bases). Germline-derived CDR1 and CDR2 are SQVTM and ANQGSEA. Trimming took 6 bases from V and 0 from J, leaving 11 bases between them. This CDR3 contains 13 residues. The CDR3 DNA is TGCAGCGTCTTGACAGTTATGAACACTGAAGCTTTCTTT. It translates to CSVLTVMNTEAFF.

The V call is TRBV6-5, the J call TRBJ2-3; 8 bases align to TRBD2. This CDR3 spans 14 amino acids. The ends lost 8 bases at V and 0 bases at J; junction bases unmatched: 4. CDR1 MNHEY and CDR2 SVGAGI come from the germline V gene. This CDR3 reads CASGASGSTDTQYF. The CDR3 coding sequence is TGTGCCAGCGGGGCTAGCGGGAGCACAGATACGCAGTATTTT.

The V call is TRBV6-2 or TRBV6-3, the J call TRBJ2-5, with a tentative D call TRBD1 (6 bases). Germline V gene data show CDR1 as MNHEY and CDR2 as SVGEGT. The CDR3 spans 14 residues. Deletions cut 0 bases from V and 4 bases from J, with 9 bases between. CDR3 loop: CASSYSIQGETQYF. The CDR3 nucleotides read TGTGCCAGCAGTTACTCGATACAGGGAGAGACCCAGTACTTC.

The chain uses TRBV19 and TRBJ1-6, with TRBD1 matching 10 bases. Germline CDR1 and CDR2: LNHDA and SQIVND (reference sequence). The V segment lost 7 bases and the J segment 0 bases; nucleotides outside the gene matches: 12. This CDR3 comprises 19 residues. The CDR3 DNA is TGTGCCAGTACTCCCACCGGGACAGGGGACTTCTCCTATAATTCACCCCTCCACTTT. Protein sequence: CASTPTGTGDFSYNSPLHF.